This TCR beta chain comes out of a study of CD8+ T cells in alopecia areata. The table lists this clone with a few counts. Its antigen is not identified. Points from the study as a whole: Normal-skin resident alphabeta T cells also appear among scalp sample sequences.

The authors extracted RNA and reverse transcribed it into cDNA as the sequencing template. TCRdb's copy holds only in-frame clones and misses some; the assay was immunoSEQ multiplex PCR. The table has 90,000 or so clones, 44% seen once; the top ten hold more than 15%. As to treatment: oral pan-JAK inhibitor, 5-10 mg twice daily. CD4+ and CD8+ T cells were sorted from PBMCs stained for CD3, CD4 and CD8. The sequences come from CD8+ T cells sorted from blood, collected at week 24, from a patient treated with tofacitinib. This receptor was obtained from a human donor with alopecia areata.

CDR3 amino acids: CAPLCPDRPNLLAGVSADTQYF. CDR3 in DNA: TGCGCCCCCCTGTGTCCCGACAGGCCCAATCTCCTAGCGGGAGTGTCCGCAGATACGCAGTATTTT. The chain employs TRBV23-1 and TRBJ2-3, with TRBD2 matching over 10 bases. TRBV23-1 is flagged as an ORF with uncertain function. J lost 4 bases, V lost 11 bases, and 33 bases had no gene match. CDR3 length: 22 residues.